This T cell receptor beta chain was documented in a study of T-cell memory formation after mild COVID-19. V dropped 0 bases and J dropped 1 base, with 11 bases sitting between them. This CDR3 is built from 16 residues. Germline V CDR1 and CDR2: LGHNA, YNFKEQ. TCRdb redid the calling of the 5' RACE reads with MiXCR, one entry per CDR3 protein. Altogether 400,000 to 500,000 distinct CDR3 sequences are present, about 24% being singletons, with the ten largest covering roughly 9.7%. Sequenced: PBMCs or a T cell subset sorted from them (not recorded which). This clonotype was obtained from an adult woman who had mild COVID-19 (a few samples of this study predate the infection). Cell type and time point are not known. This chain uses TRBV4-2 with TRBJ2-3; D is ambiguous. The CDR3: CASSQEGRPGTDTQYF. CDR3 in DNA: TGTGCCAGCAGCCAAGAAGGGCGGCCTGGCACAGATACGCAGTATTTT.